The rows below give T cell receptor beta chains drawn from one sample of a study of T cells after yellow fever vaccination. One entry per CDR3 protein, called by TCRdb with MiXCR from the 5' RACE reads. The table has about 630,000 distinct CDR3 sequences, 9% to 15% seen once. The material sequenced was PBMCs, taken on the day of the yellow fever booster vaccination. All receptors come from a man aged 30 to 39 who received the YFV17D yellow fever vaccine. Each CDR3 is given with its conserved first and last residue. The order of the fields is clone size, D gene, V gene, CDR3 length, J gene, CDR3 protein, CDR3 DNA. A D gene is named only where the DNA matches it firmly. The size field is filled for only some rows; it gives once, few, many or a size class.

size: NA
D: TRBD1
V: TRBV5-1
length: 16
J: TRBJ2-7
CDR3: CASSPSLTGGSYEQYF
DNA: TGCGCCAGCAGCCCTTCATTGACAGGGGGCTCCTACGAGCAGTACTTC

size: NA
D: NA
V: TRBV3-1
length: 14
J: TRBJ2-3
CDR3: CASSRRTSTDTQYF
DNA: TGTGCCAGCAGCCGAAGGACTAGCACAGATACGCAGTATTTT

size: few
D: TRBD2
V: TRBV11-2
length: 17
J: TRBJ2-5
CDR3: CASSLGGLAGVWETQYF
DNA: TGTGCCAGCAGCTTAGGAGGACTAGCGGGAGTATGGGAGACCCAGTACTTC

size: few
D: NA
V: TRBV20-1
length: 15
J: TRBJ1-2
CDR3: CSAPTGGALAYGYTF
DNA: TGCAGTGCTCCAACGGGGGGCGCGTTAGCCTATGGCTACACCTTC

size: NA
D: NA
V: TRBV18
length: 13
J: TRBJ2-3
CDR3: CASSPQVVDTQYF
DNA: TGTGCCAGCTCACCTCAGGTAGTCGATACGCAGTATTTT

size: few
D: NA
V: TRBV19
length: 17
J: TRBJ2-1
CDR3: CASSTGRLGQRFNEQFF
DNA: TGTGCCAGTAGTACAGGGCGACTGGGACAACGGTTCAATGAGCAGTTCTTC

size: NA
D: NA
V: TRBV5-4
length: 15
J: TRBJ2-7
CDR3: CASSLQGKQGYEQYF
DNA: TGTGCCAGCAGCCTACAGGGAAAGCAGGGCTACGAGCAGTACTTC

size: NA
D: NA
V: TRBV6-1
length: 14
J: TRBJ1-3
CDR3: CASSGLYSGNTIYF
DNA: TGTGCCAGCAGCGGACTGTACTCTGGAAACACCATATATTTT

size: few
D: NA
V: TRBV7-9
length: 15
J: TRBJ2-7
CDR3: CASSLPLGGSEEQYF
DNA: TGTGCCAGCAGCCTCCCCCTGGGGGGATCGGAAGAGCAGTACTTC

size: few
D: NA
V: TRBV28
length: 14
J: TRBJ2-6
CDR3: CASSSASGANVLTF
DNA: TGTGCCAGCAGTTCGGCCTCTGGGGCCAACGTCCTGACTTTC

size: many
D: TRBD2
V: TRBV4-3
length: 16
J: TRBJ2-5
CDR3: CASSQNPTGGWETQYF
DNA: TGCGCCAGCAGCCAGAATCCCACGGGGGGATGGGAGACCCAGTACTTC